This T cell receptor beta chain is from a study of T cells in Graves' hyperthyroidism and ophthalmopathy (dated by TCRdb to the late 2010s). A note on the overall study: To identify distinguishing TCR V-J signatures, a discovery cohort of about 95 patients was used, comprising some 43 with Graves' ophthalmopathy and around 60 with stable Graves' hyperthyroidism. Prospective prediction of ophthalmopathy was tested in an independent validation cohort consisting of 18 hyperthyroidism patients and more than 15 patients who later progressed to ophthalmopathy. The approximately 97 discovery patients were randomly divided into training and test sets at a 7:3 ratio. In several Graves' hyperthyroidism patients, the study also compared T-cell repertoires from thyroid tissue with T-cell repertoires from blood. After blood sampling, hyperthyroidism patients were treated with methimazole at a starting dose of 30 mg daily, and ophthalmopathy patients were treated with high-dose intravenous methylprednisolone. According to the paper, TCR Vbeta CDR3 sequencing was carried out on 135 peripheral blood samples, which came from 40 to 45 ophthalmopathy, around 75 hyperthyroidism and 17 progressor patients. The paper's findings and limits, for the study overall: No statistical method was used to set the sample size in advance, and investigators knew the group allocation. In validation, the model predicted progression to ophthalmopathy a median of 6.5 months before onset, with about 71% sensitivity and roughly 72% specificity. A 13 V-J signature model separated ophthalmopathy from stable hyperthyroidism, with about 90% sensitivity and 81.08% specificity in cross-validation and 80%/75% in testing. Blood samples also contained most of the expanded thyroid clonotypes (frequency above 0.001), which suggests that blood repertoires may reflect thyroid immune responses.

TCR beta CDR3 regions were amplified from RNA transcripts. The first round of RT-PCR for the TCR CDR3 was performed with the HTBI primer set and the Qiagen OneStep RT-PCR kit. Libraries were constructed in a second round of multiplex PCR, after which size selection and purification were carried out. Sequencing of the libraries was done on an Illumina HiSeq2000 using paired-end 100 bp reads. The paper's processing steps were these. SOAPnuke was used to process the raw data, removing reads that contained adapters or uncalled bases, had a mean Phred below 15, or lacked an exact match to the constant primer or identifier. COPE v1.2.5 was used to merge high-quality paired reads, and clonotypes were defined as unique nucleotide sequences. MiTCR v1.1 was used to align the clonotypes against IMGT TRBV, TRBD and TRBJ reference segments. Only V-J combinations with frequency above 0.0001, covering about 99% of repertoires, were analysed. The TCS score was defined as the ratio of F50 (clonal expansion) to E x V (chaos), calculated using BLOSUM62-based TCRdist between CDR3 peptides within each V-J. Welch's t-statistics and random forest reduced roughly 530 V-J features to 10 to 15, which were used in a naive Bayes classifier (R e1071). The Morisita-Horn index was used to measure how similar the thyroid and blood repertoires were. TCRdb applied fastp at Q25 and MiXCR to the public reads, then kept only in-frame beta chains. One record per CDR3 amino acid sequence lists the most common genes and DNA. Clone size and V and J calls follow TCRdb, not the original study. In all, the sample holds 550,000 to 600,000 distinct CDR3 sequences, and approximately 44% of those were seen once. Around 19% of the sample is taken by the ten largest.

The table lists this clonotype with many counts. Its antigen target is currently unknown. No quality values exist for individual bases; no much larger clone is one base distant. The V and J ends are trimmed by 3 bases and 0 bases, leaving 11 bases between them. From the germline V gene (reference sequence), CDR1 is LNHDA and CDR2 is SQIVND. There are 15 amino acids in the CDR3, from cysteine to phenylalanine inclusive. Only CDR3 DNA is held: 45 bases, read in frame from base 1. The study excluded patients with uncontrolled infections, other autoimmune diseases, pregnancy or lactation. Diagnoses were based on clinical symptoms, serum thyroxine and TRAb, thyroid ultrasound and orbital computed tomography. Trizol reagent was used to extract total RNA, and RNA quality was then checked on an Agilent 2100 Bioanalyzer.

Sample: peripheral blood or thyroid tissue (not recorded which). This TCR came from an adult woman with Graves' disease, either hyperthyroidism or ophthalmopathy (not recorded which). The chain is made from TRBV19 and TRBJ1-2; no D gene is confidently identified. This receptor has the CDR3 CASSISGRANYGYTF. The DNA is TGTGCCAGTAGTATTTCCGGGCGAGCTAACTATGGCTACACCTTC.